This TCR beta chain was captured by sequencing in a study of human T cells and chemical hapten exposure (dated by TCRdb to about 2021). Turning to the overall study: For sensitization, 2% DPC in acetone was applied to an approximately 2 cm by approximately 2 cm area of upper inner arm skin. Throughout the approximately 25-week study period, patients were also given weekly therapeutic DPC doses on the scalp. Patch testing was done on the upper back using Finn chambers containing 0.01% DPC, and results were scored after 6 days according to International Contact Dermatitis Research Group standards. Alopecia areata with under or over 50% scalp involvement, alopecia totalis and alopecia universalis were represented in the patient cohort, which was mostly female. Libraries were combined into a pool for sequencing, and differences in TCR yield between samples came mainly from small differences in library volumes within the pool. The study tracked peripheral blood TCR repertoire changes in vivo during primary and secondary sensitization to the hapten diphenylcyclopropenone (DPC) in alopecia patients. Blood samples were taken from patients before sensitization (week 0) and then at 2, 6 and about 24 weeks after DPC sensitization. For TCR sequencing, blood came from 25 to 30 alopecia patients at anywhere from one to four time points (pre-sensitization, 2, 6 and 24 weeks). Here is what the overall study found, with its caveats: The number of TCRs above 1 in 1000 frequency did not change with DPC sensitization; there was no evidence of global repertoire structure alterations. Because every patient had alopecia, a presumed autoimmune disease, the patients' immune response might differ from that of healthy individuals. Patch test score correlated positively with the number of PT1 expanded TCRs, reaching significance at thresholds 8, 16 and 32 but not at 4. Repeated subsampling changed both the strength of the expansion versus patch-test correlation and the threshold at which that correlation became significant. Expanded TCRs formed significantly more large CDR3 similarity clusters than pre-sensitization or healthy control sets, consistent with antigen-driven responses.

CDR3 length: 16 amino acids, cysteine to phenylalanine. Only CDR3 DNA is held: 48 bases, read in frame from base 1. Reading the germline V gene (reference sequence) gives CDR1 SGHNT and CDR2 YYREEE. Cut back by 0 bases and 0 bases, the V and J ends lie 13 bases apart. On this clonotype: The antigen it recognizes is unknown. It has no much larger one-base neighbor in the sample; base qualities were not kept.

Sample time point, as interpreted from the label and publication: patch test 1, 2 weeks after DPC sensitization. The treatment or condition label, as the study defines it: therapeutic diphenylcyclopropenone sensitization with weekly scalp DPC. At every patch-test visit, the blood draw took place before the patch test was put on. To be eligible, patients had to be aged 18 to 70, diagnosed with alopecia and judged suitable for DPC therapy, while pregnant patients were excluded. Total RNA was extracted from unfractionated whole blood collected in Tempus Blood RNA tubes. The library was prepared using RACE. Reads for this sample came from a NextSeq 500. During library preparation, unique molecular identifiers were attached to individual cDNA molecules so that TCRs could be counted in a quantitative, reproducible way. From each blood RNA sample, both TCR alpha and TCR beta chains were sequenced. The authors' pipeline ran thus. The median number of TCRs per sample was 85,000 to 100,000, ranging from about 23,224 to 690,600. V, J and CDR3 annotation of the TCR reads was performed with the Decombinator software suite. To make PS versus PT1 abundance plots, every sample was subsampled to the same number of TCRs (28,000). Expanded TCRs were defined as absent before sensitization and observed at least eight times at the 2-week time point. Through fastp at Q25 and MiXCR, TCRdb rebuilt clones from the public reads, retaining in-frame beta chains. Rows with one shared CDR3 protein collapse into an entry with the most common genes and DNA. TCRdb's processing, not the authors', yielded these V and J calls. The sample data list just over 80,000 distinct CDR3 sequences, and about 10% of these were observed just once. About 4.2% of the sample is taken by the ten largest.

The V and J segments used are TRBV5-4 and TRBJ2-7, with the D gene too uncertain to name. Sequenced material: whole blood, taken in connection with sensitization to the hapten diphenylcyclopropenone (DPC). This clonotype was obtained from a woman aged 45-65 years with alopecia areata. Some clones in this sample may be carry-over from other donors' samples. CDR3 reads: CASSLDLRRHSYEQYF. The DNA reads TGTGCCAGCAGCTTGGACCTCCGGCGCCACTCCTACGAGCAGTACTTC.